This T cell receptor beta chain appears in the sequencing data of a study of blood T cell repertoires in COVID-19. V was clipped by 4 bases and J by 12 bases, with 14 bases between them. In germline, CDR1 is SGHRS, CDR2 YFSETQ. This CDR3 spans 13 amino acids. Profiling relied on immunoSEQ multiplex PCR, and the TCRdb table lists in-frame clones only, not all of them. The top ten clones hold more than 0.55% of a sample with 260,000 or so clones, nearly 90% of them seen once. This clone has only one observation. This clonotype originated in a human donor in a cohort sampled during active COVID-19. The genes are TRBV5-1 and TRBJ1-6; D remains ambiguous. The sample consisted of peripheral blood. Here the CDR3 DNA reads TGCGCCAGCAGCCCCCCGGCGGGTGGACCCCTCCACTTT. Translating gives CASSPPAGGPLHF.